The sequence of this T cell receptor beta chain was determined in a study of blood T cell repertoires in COVID-19. Study in general: Spain, Italy and the United States supplied samples that represented acute and convalescent COVID-19. Sources were T cells, B-cell-depleted T cells, or PBMCs; the material itself was cDNA or gDNA.

Per the original data handling: Reference gene primers were amplified, and this amplification served to estimate nucleated cell counts. Clones were read by immunoSEQ multiplex PCR, and TCRdb kept only the in-frame ones, dropping some. D and trimming were read from the DNA, whereas the V and J calls and clone size are those reported in that table. The table records about 52,000 clones, around 85% of them present only once. Seattle patients were enrolled while actively infected and followed longitudinally. This clone has just one count. This CDR3 is 17 amino acids long. Trimming at V came to 5 bases and at J to 0 bases, leaving 8 bases not matched to a gene. The germline CDR1 and CDR2 sequences are LNHDA and SQIVND (reference sequence).

Sequenced sample: peripheral blood. V usage is TRBV19 and J usage is TRBJ1-5; TRBD1 aligns across 9 bases. This sequence originates from a woman older than 75 with COVID-19, enrolled during active disease. The CDR3: CASSPRTGAYSNQPQHF. The CDR3 DNA reads TGTGCCAGTAGTCCCCGGACAGGGGCATATAGCAATCAGCCCCAGCATTTT. The full variable domain, rest sourced from reference TRBV19 and TRBJ1-5, is DGGITQSPKYLFRKEGQNVTLSCEQNLNHDAMYWYRQDPGQGLRLIYYSQIVNDFQKGDIAEGYSVSREKKESFPLTVTSAQKNPTAFYLCASSPRTGAYSNQPQHFGDGTRLSIL.